The table lists the clone carrying this TCR beta chain with a few counts. No antigen is known for it. The data stem from a study of cytomegalovirus exposure and HLA in healthy donors. The study's findings and limits: In a later analysis, HLA-associated beta chains showed higher expansion and lower generation probabilities than comparable chains. Cytomegalovirus status was reportedly diagnosed by the classifier with high sensitivity and specificity. The authors enumerated around 150 TCR beta chains as linked to cytomegalovirus.

The PCR used 60 Vbeta and 13 Jbeta primers. Using immunoSEQ multiplex PCR, the repertoire was profiled, and TCRdb retains in-frame clones only, with some absent. In the table there are roughly 120,000 clones, over 8% of which are singletons. The CDR3 runs to 13 residues. With 0 bases removed from V and 6 bases from J, the gap between germline ends came to 11 bases. CDR1 and CDR2 from the germline V gene are GTSNPN and SVGIG (reference sequence). The receptor was derived from a man between 25 and 39 years old in good health and CMV-seronegative. The V gene is TRBV30, the J gene TRBJ1-2, with D possibly being TRBD1 (5 bases). The sequenced sample was PBMCs. CDR3 sequence reads: CAWSVRQGNGYTF. The CDR3 DNA follows: TGTGCCTGGAGTGTAAGGCAGGGAAATGGCTACACCTTC.